What follows are 25 T cell receptor beta chains derived from one specimen sequenced in a study of shared clonotypes between healthy human individuals. As defined, naive CD8 cells were CD45RO-negative and positively selected for CCR7, with terminally differentiated effector memory CD45RA+ cells excluded. Assay: immunoSEQ multiplex PCR; the TCRdb copy retains only in-frame clones and omits some. The sample records some 2 million clones, roughly 94% being singletons. Sequenced sample: naive CD8+ T cells sorted from blood. All receptors derive from a man aged 18 to 35 in good health.

The chain is built from TRBV9 and TRBJ1-1; the D gene is possibly TRBD1 (6 bases). The V end lost 0 bases, the J end lost 4 bases, and 16 bases lay between the germline ends. There are 16 residues in the CDR3. Germline loops: CDR1 SGDLS, CDR2 YYNGEE. CDR3 amino acids: CASSVDRGKGGTEAFF. As DNA, the CDR3 is TGTGCCAGCAGCGTAGATCGGGGAAAAGGGGGCACTGAAGCTTTCTTT. Full variable domain (outside the CDR3, taken from reference TRBV9 and TRBJ1-1): DSGVTQTPKHLITATGQRVTLRCSPRSGDLSVYWYQQSLDQGLQFLIQYYNGEERAKGNILERFSAQQFPDLHSELNLSSLELGDSALYFCASSVDRGKGGTEAFFGQGTRLTVV.

V is TRBV9 and J is TRBJ2-3; TRBD2 agrees at 9 bases. The CDR3 is 16 residues long. The junction had 6 bases not matched to a gene; V was cut back by 0 bases and J by 4 bases. The V gene's germline CDR1 is SGDLS and CDR2 YYNGEE. The CDR3 reads CASSVEGLANPDTQYF. In DNA, the CDR3 is TGTGCCAGCAGCGTAGAAGGACTAGCGAACCCAGATACGCAGTATTTT.

This clone occurred a few times. The chain uses TRBV4-1 and TRBJ1-4; no clear D. CDR1 and CDR2 from the germline V gene are MGHRA and YSYEKL. This CDR3 contains 13 residues. V shed 5 bases and J shed 3 bases, with 7 bases lying between them. The CDR3 here is CASSNRPNEKLFF. CDR3 in DNA: TGCGCCAGCAGCAACCGTCCTAATGAAAAACTGTTTTTT.

CDR3 nucleotide sequence: TGTGCCTTCCCCCAGGCGGTGGCTGATGGCTACACCTTC. It translates to CAFPQAVADGYTF. This chain connects TRBV7-9 to TRBJ1-2; D remains ambiguous. Trimming pared 11 bases from V and 6 bases from J, leaving 19 bases between. This CDR3 spans 13 amino acids. Germline lookup yields CDR1 SEHNR and CDR2 FQNEAQ (reference sequence).

The chain has TRBV7-2 and TRBJ2-7; a possible D gene is TRBD1 (6 bases). CDR1 SGHTA and CDR2 FQGNSA come from the germline V gene. CDR3 size: 11 residues. Trimming took off 2 bases at V and 10 bases at J, with 9 bases between the two ends. The CDR3 reads CASSLSDSQYF. The CDR3 DNA follows: TGTGCCAGCAGCTTATCGGACAGCCAGTACTTC.

This chain joins TRBV4-3 and TRBJ2-5; 13 bases are shared with TRBD2. Per germline, CDR1 LGHNA and CDR2 YSLEER. This CDR3 comprises 15 residues. With 5 bases clipped from V and 3 bases from J, the junction kept 3 bases outside the gene matches. The CDR3 protein is CASSTGLAGEETQYF. CDR3 DNA sequence: TGCGCCAGCAGCACAGGACTAGCGGGAGAAGAGACCCAGTACTTC.

This chain connects TRBV19 to TRBJ2-7; a weak D match, TRBD2 (5 bases). Per germline, CDR1 LNHDA and CDR2 SQIVND (reference sequence). This CDR3 spans 15 amino acids. Trimming removed 1 base from V and 2 bases from J, with 12 bases in between. The CDR3 sequence is CASSIGRTATYEQYF. The CDR3 DNA reads TGTGCCAGTAGTATAGGGAGGACGGCAACCTACGAGCAGTACTTC.

The chain joins TRBV6-1 to TRBJ2-7; D is perhaps TRBD1 or TRBD2 (5 bases each). Trimming cost V 5 bases and J 3 bases, with 11 bases left between them. This CDR3 is built from 13 residues. Per the germline V gene, CDR1 is MNHNS and CDR2 is SASEGT. The CDR3 DNA reads TGTGCCAGCAGTATCCGGGGCTACTACGAGCAGTACTTC. Residues: CASSIRGYYEQYF.

This CDR3 is CASSTRDLLNVPQHF. DNA for the CDR3: TGTGCCAGCTCGACCAGGGACCTCCTGAATGTGCCCCAGCATTTT. This chain connects TRBV19 to TRBJ1-5, with a possible D match to TRBD1 (5 bases). There are 15 residues in the CDR3. Per germline, CDR1 LNHDA and CDR2 SQIVND (reference sequence). Trimming pared 9 bases from V and 9 bases from J, leaving 24 bases between.

The rearrangement joins TRBV4-1 to TRBJ2-1; 8 bases are a match to TRBD1. V lost 0 bases and J lost 10; bases outside the gene matches: 5. The germline gives CDR1 MGHRA, CDR2 YSYEKL. The CDR3 sequence is 14 residues long. Written as DNA, the CDR3 is TGCGCCAGCAGCCAAGATCCGACAGGGGCCGAGCAGTTCTTC. Its protein is CASSQDPTGAEQFF.

The V call is TRBV29-1, the J call TRBJ2-7, with D tentatively TRBD1 or TRBD2 (5 bases each). V dropped 3 bases and J dropped 2 bases, with 11 bases sitting between them. The CDR3 sequence is 13 residues long. The V gene's germline CDR1 is SQVTM and CDR2 ANQGSEA. CDR3: CSVEIREPYEQYF. The CDR3 coding sequence is TGCAGCGTTGAGATCAGGGAGCCCTACGAGCAGTACTTC.

Concerning this clone itself: The same CDR3 also results from other DNA sequences found in this sample. The genes are TRBV6-5 and TRBJ2-3; D is ambiguous. Trimming left V 0 bases short and J 1 base short, with 5 bases between. The V gene's germline CDR1 is MNHEY and CDR2 SVGAGI. The CDR3 is made up of 14 amino acids. CDR3 sequence: CASSYSAGTDTQYF. The CDR3 DNA reads as TGTGCCAGCAGTTACTCGGCGGGCACAGATACGCAGTATTTT.

V is TRBV19 and J is TRBJ1-2, with TRBD1 matching 9 bases. V was clipped by 6 bases and J by 4 bases; unmatched bases: 6. Germline loops: CDR1 LNHDA, CDR2 SQIVND (reference sequence). The CDR3 runs to 14 residues. CDR3 in amino acids: CASSLGQGIYGYTF. The CDR3 nucleotides are TGTGCCAGTAGCCTAGGACAGGGGATCTATGGCTACACCTTC.

J is TRBJ2-3 and V is TRBV10-2; D is uncertain. Trimming stripped 4 bases from V and 2 bases from J, with 16 bases between. This CDR3 has 16 amino acids. Germline CDR1 WSHSY, CDR2 SAAADI. The CDR3 DNA is TGCGCCAGCAGTGCGCTACAAGTGCCTATCACAGATACGCAGTATTTT. Amino acids: CASSALQVPITDTQYF.

The rearrangement links TRBV30 to TRBJ2-7; D is unclear. This CDR3 is 13 amino acids long. Germline V gene sequence: CDR1 GTSNPN, CDR2 SVGIG (reference sequence). V shed 4 bases and J shed 2 bases, with 12 bases lying between them. Here the CDR3 reads CAWNSGGAYEQYF. CDR3 bases: TGTGCCTGGAACTCGGGTGGAGCCTACGAGCAGTACTTC. The full variable domain, completed using reference TRBV30 and TRBJ2-7, is SQTIHQWPATLVQPVGSPLSLECTVEGTSNPNLYWYRQAAGRGLQLLFYSVGIGQISSEVPQNLSASRPQDRQFILSSKKLLLSDSGFYLCAWNSGGAYEQYFGPGTRLTVT.

V gene TRBV7-8 combines with J gene TRBJ2-2; the match to TRBD2 covers 11 bases. The CDR3 is 17 residues long. V lost 3 bases to trimming and J lost 5 bases; unmatched junction nucleotides: 8. Germline-derived CDR1 and CDR2 are SGHVS and FQNEAQ. In DNA, the CDR3 is TGTGCCAGCAGCTTCCCGACTAGCGGGACAGCTACCGGGGAGCTGTTTTTT. Translated, it gives CASSFPTSGTATGELFF.

The CDR3 coding sequence is TGTGCCAGCAGCCAGAGCGGGGGGACCTACAATGAGCAGTTCTTC. Its protein is CASSQSGGTYNEQFF. The chain carries TRBV4-2 and TRBJ2-1, with 9 bases aligning to TRBD2. Germline CDR1 reads LGHNA; CDR2 reads YNFKEQ. V trimming: 3 bases; J trimming: 2 bases; junction bases outside the gene matches: 2. The CDR3 has 15 amino acids.

The chain uses TRBV11-2 and TRBJ2-3; D ambiguous. Germline V gene sequence: CDR1 SGHAT, CDR2 FQNNGV. Trimming stripped 0 bases from V and 0 bases from J, with 4 bases between. The CDR3 contains 14 residues. CDR3 in amino acids: CASSLDSSTDTQYF. The CDR3 DNA sequence: TGTGCCAGCAGCTTAGATAGCAGCACAGATACGCAGTATTTT.

V gene TRBV19 combines with J gene TRBJ2-7; tentative D call: TRBD2 (6 bases). Germline values: CDR1 LNHDA, CDR2 SQIVND (reference sequence). The CDR3 is 14 amino acids. V was pared by 3 bases and J by 5 bases, with 14 bases between. CDR3 nucleotides: TGTGCCAGTAGTATCCCGGGACTGCGAGACGAGCAGTACTTC. Residues: CASSIPGLRDEQYF.

This clone was observed a few times. The chain joins TRBV6-1 to TRBJ1-6; TRBD1 might be the D (5 bases). The CDR3 is made up of 16 amino acids. Germline-derived CDR1 and CDR2 are MNHNS and SASEGT. V shed 3 bases and J shed 7 bases, with 16 bases lying between them. Written as DNA, the CDR3 is TGTGCCAGCAGTGAGTTTCCAGGGTACGAGAATTCACCCCTCCACTTT. This codes for CASSEFPGYENSPLHF.

This rearrangement joins TRBV6-5 to TRBJ2-2; the match to TRBD1 covers 8 bases. Germline trimming cut 0 bases from V and 6 bases from J; bases unmatched to any gene: 6. CDR3 length equals 16 residues. Germline values: CDR1 MNHEY, CDR2 SVGAGI. This CDR3 reads CASSYSPQQGAGELFF. As DNA, the CDR3 is TGTGCCAGCAGTTACTCTCCTCAACAGGGGGCCGGGGAGCTGTTTTTT.

The rearrangement uses TRBV20-1 and TRBJ2-7; a weak D match, TRBD1 (5 bases). Germline CDR1 reads DFQATT; CDR2 reads SNEGSKA (reference sequence). The CDR3 loop spans 11 amino acids. The CDR3 loop reads CMIGDSYEQYF. The CDR3, as DNA: TGCATGATAGGGGACTCCTACGAGCAGTACTTC.

The chain is built from TRBV19 and TRBJ2-7; 7 nucleotides agree with TRBD1. V lost 3 bases and J lost 1; bases outside the gene matches: 6. Germline V gene data show CDR1 as LNHDA and CDR2 as SQIVND (reference sequence). The CDR3 covers 15 residues. CDR3 DNA: TGTGCCAGTAGTATCCGACAGGGTTGGTCCTACGAGCAGTACTTC. Translated: CASSIRQGWSYEQYF.

This sequence joins TRBV27 and TRBJ2-7; 11 bases align to TRBD2. The ends lost 5 bases at V and 2 bases at J; junction bases unmatched: 8. Looked up from germline, CDR1 is MNHEY and CDR2 is SMNVEV (reference sequence). The CDR3 is 16 amino acids. CDR3 DNA sequence: TGTGCCAGCAGTCCAACACAACTAGCGGGAGCCTACGAGCAGTACTTC. Translation gives CASSPTQLAGAYEQYF.

About this clone itself: The CDR3 does not close with the conserved phenylalanine or tryptophan, likely indicating a read error. The CDR3 region has the DNA TGCGCCAGCAGCCCCGGAGCAGGAAGCACTGAAGCTTTCCTT. This codes for CASSPGAGSTEAFL. The V and J genes are TRBV4-1 and TRBJ1-1, with D unresolved. CDR1 MGHRA and CDR2 YSYEKL come from the germline V gene. V was shortened by 4 bases and J by 4 bases, with 13 bases between the two germline ends. The CDR3 loop spans 14 amino acids.